This T cell receptor beta chain was recovered during a study of cytomegalovirus exposure and HLA in healthy donors. Whole-study findings and limits: The study labeled 150 or so TCR beta chains cytomegalovirus-associated. In an earlier analysis, productive rearrangement rates for most beta V segments clustered near 90% or 30%.

Concerning this clone itself: Its antigen is not identified.

PCR was performed using 60 Vbeta and 13 Jbeta primers. Libraries were prepared by immunoSEQ multiplex PCR; TCRdb keeps only in-frame clonotypes and omits some of them. The sample lists 140,000 to 150,000 clones, around 72% occurring once. The CDR3 consists of 12 residues. In germline, CDR1 is MNHEY, CDR2 SVGAGI. Germline trimming cut 6 bases from V and 9 bases from J; bases unmatched to any gene: 5. Sequencing was performed on PBMCs. The sequence was collected from a man aged 40-55 years in good health and CMV-seronegative. The rearrangement uses TRBV6-5 and TRBJ1-2; TRBD1 matches 9 bases. CDR3 amino acids: CASRTTGGSYTF. The CDR3 DNA reads TGTGCCAGCAGAACCACAGGGGGCAGCTACACCTTC.